This TCR beta chain was captured in a study of cytomegalovirus exposure and HLA in healthy donors (dated by TCRdb to about 2017). Background for the entire study: According to a later analysis, the approximately 130 validation repertoires were produced on the same platform as the roughly 720 repertoires of the first cohort. High-throughput TCR immunosequencing, statistical association of individual TCRs with disease status, and machine learning were combined to predict cytomegalovirus infection status. A separate validation cohort of over 95 different subjects was used in addition to the roughly 670-subject first cohort. The aim of the study was to test whether cataloging public T cell receptors could identify signatures of past pathogen exposure. Study-wide findings and limitations: A few of the identified cytomegalovirus-associated TCR beta chains were confirmed in vitro to be specific for cytomegalovirus antigens. Cytomegalovirus status was reported to be diagnosed by the classifier with high specificity and sensitivity in both the original and validation cohorts. According to the authors, the approach could potentially be generalized to other disease states and immunological phenotypes. A later analysis found that TCRs clustered in the first cohort also tended to co-occur in the 95 to 150 validation repertoires, with more than 90% of cluster scores above 0. Most TCR sequences were seen in very few donors, while some public TCRs were found in many individuals. In the study, approximately 160 TCR beta chains were listed as associated with cytomegalovirus. A later analysis lacked HLA typing for the validation cohort, so it scored co-occurrence in that cohort across all 120 or so repertoires.

Libraries were constructed by the immunoSEQ multiplex PCR assay. Under the source paper's analysis protocol: A statistical classification framework was built for diagnosing cytomegalovirus status from the catalog of TCR beta chain sequences. In its TCRdb copy, this immuneACCESS table keeps in-frame sequences only and misses some clones. Where compared with another copy, unresolved V genes explain less than half of these, and the others have no known cause. V, J and clone size are taken as reported in that table, and D and trimming were inferred from the DNA itself. This sample lists 150,000 to 200,000 clones; about four fifths were detected once. The top ten clonotypes cover more than 8.5% of the sample. The donors were included in the validation cohort of over a hundred subjects, a group kept apart from the 666-subject first cohort. On this clone: No antigen is known for it. It has no much larger one-base neighbor in the sample; base qualities were not kept.

The sequence derives from a man aged 25 to 45 in good health and CMV-seropositive. The sequencing sample was made of PBMCs.

The CDR3 is CASTGQGKETQYF. DNA sequence: TGTGCCAGCACCGGACAGGGAAAGGAGACCCAGTACTTC. This sequence uses TRBV27 and TRBJ2-5, and TRBD1 aligns with 8 junction nucleotides. From a lookup of the germline V gene (reference sequence), CDR1 and CDR2 are MNHEY and SMNVEV. The CDR3 runs 13 residues from the cysteine to the phenylalanine. Only the CDR3 region is kept as DNA, spanning 39 bases read in frame from base 1. Germline trimming: 7 bases from V, 5 bases from J; junction bases outside gene matches: 6.